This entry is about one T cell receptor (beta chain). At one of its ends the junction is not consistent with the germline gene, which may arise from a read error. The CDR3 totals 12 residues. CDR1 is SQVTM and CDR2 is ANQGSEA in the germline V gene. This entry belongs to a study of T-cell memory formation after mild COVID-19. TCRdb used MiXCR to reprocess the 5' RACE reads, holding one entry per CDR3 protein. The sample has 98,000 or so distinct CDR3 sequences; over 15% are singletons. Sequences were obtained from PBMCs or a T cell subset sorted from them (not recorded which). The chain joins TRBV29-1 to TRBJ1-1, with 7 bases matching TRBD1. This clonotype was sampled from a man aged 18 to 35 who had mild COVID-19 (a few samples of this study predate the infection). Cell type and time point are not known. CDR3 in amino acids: CSGQTGNTEALF. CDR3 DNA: TGCAGCGGACAGACAGGGAACACTGAAGCTTTATTT.